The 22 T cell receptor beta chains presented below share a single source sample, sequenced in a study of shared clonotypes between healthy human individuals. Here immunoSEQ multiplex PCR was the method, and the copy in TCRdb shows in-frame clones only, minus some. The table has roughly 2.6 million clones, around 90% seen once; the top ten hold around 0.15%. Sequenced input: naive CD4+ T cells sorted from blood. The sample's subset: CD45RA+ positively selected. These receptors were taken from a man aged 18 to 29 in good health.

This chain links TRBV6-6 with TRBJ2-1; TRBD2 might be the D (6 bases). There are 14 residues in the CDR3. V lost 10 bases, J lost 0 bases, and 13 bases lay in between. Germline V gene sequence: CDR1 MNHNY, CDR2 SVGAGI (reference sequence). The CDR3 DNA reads TGTGCCACGAGCCGGGACTCCTCCTACAATGAGCAGTTCTTC. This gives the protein CATSRDSSYNEQFF.

CDR3 nucleotide sequence: TGTGCCAGCAGCGTAGACTCCCTCTTCACCGGGGAGCTGTTTTTT. Protein product: CASSVDSLFTGELFF. The V and J genes are TRBV9 and TRBJ2-2; D unclear. This CDR3 region has 15 residues. Germline CDR1 is SGDLS and CDR2 is YYNGEE. Deletions cut 0 bases from V and 4 bases from J, with 10 bases between.

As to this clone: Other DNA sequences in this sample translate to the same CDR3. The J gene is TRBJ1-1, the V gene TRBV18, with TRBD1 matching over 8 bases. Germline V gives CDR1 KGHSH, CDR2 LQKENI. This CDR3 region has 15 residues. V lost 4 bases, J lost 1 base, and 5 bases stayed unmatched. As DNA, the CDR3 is TGTGCCAGCTCACTGTCCGGGACAGGGAACACTGAAGCTTTCTTT. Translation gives CASSLSGTGNTEAFF.

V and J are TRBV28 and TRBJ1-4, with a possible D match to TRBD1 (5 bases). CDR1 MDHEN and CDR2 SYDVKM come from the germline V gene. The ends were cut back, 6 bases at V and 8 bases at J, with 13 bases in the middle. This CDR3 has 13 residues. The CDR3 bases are TGTGCCAGCAGCACCGGGACGGGCGAAAAACTGTTTTTT. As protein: CASSTGTGEKLFF.

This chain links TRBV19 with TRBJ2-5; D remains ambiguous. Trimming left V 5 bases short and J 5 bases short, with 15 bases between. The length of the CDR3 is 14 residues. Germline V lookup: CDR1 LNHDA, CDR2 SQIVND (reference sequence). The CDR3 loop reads CASSPRWTTETQYF. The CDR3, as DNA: TGTGCCAGTAGTCCCCGCTGGACGACGGAGACCCAGTACTTC. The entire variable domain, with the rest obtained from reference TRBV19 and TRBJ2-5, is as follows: DGGITQSPKYLFRKEGQNVTLSCEQNLNHDAMYWYRQDPGQGLRLIYYSQIVNDFQKGDIAEGYSVSREKKESFPLTVTSAQKNPTAFYLCASSPRWTTETQYFGPGTRLLVL.

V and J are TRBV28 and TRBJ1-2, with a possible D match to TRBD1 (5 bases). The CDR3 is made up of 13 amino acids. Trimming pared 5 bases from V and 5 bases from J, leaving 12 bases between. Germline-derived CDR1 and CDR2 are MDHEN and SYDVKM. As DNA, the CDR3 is TGTGCCAGCAGTCCACAAGACAGATATGGCTACACCTTC. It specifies CASSPQDRYGYTF.

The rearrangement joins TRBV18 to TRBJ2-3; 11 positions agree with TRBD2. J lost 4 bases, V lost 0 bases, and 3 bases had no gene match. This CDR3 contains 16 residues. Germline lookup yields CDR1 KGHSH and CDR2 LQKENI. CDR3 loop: CASSPPGLAVADTQYF. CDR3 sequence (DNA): TGTGCCAGCTCACCACCGGGACTAGCGGTCGCAGATACGCAGTATTTT.

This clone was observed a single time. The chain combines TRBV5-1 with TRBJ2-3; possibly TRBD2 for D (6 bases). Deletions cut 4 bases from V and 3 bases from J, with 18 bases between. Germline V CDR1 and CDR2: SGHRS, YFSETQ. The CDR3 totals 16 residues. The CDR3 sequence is CASSPSGEIRTDTQYF. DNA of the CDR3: TGCGCCAGCAGCCCCTCGGGGGAGATCAGGACAGATACGCAGTATTTT.

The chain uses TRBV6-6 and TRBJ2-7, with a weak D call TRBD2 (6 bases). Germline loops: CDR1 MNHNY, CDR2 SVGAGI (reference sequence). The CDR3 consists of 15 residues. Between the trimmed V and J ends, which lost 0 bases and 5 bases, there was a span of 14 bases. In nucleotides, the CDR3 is TGTGCCAGCAGTTACTCGAAGGCGGGGCCACACGAGCAGTACTTC. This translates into CASSYSKAGPHEQYF.

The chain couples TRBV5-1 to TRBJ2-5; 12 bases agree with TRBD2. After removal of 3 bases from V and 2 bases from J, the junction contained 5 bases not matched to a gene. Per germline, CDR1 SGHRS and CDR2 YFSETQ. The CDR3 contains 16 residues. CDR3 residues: CASSSGLAGMQETQYF. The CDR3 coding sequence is TGCGCCAGCAGCTCCGGACTAGCGGGAATGCAAGAGACCCAGTACTTC.

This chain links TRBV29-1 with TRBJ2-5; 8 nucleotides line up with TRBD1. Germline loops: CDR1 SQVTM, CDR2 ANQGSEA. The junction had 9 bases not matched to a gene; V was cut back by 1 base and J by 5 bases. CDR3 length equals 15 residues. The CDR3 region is CSVEAAGGYGETQYF. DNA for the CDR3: TGCAGCGTTGAAGCGGCAGGGGGCTATGGGGAGACCCAGTACTTC.

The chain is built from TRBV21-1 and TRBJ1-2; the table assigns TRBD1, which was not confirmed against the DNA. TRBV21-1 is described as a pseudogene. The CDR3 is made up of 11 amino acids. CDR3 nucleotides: TGTGCCAGCAGCAAGACAGGGGGCTACACCTTC. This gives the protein CASSKTGGYTF.

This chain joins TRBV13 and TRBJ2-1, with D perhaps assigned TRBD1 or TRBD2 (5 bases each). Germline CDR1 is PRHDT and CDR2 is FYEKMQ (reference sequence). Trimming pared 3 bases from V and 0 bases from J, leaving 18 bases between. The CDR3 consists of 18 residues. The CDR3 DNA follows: TGTGCCAGCAGCTTCGGGCTAACGGGGCTGAGCTCCTACAATGAGCAGTTCTTC. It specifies CASSFGLTGLSSYNEQFF.

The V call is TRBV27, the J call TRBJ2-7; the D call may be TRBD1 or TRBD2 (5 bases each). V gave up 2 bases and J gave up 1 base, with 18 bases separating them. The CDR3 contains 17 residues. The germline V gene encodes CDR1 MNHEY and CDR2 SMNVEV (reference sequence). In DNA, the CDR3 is TGTGCCAGCAGTTTAACAGCATCAGGGAGAGGTTCCTACGAGCAGTACTTC. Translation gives CASSLTASGRGSYEQYF.

This chain's CDR3 is CASSLAGKLAYEQYF. The DNA for the CDR3 is TGTGCCAGCAGCTTAGCAGGGAAGCTCGCCTACGAGCAGTACTTC. The chain has TRBV11-1 and TRBJ2-7; D is uncertain. The V end was cut by 0 bases, the J end by 2 bases, with 11 bases between. Germline loops: CDR1 SGHAT, CDR2 FQDESV (reference sequence). The CDR3 runs 15 residues. Filled out from reference TRBV11-1 and TRBJ2-7, the complete variable domain reads EAEVAQSPRYKITEKSQAVAFWCDPISGHATLYWYRQILGQGPELLVQFQDESVVDDSQLPKDRFSAERLKGVDSTLKIQPAELGDSAMYLCASSLAGKLAYEQYFGPGTRLTVT.

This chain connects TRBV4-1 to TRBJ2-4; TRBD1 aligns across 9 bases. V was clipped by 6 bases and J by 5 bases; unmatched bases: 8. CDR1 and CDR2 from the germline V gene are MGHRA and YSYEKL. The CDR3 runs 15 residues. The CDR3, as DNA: TGCGCCAGCAGTCGTCTGGACAGGGGCGAAAACATTCAGTACTTC. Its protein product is CASSRLDRGENIQYF.

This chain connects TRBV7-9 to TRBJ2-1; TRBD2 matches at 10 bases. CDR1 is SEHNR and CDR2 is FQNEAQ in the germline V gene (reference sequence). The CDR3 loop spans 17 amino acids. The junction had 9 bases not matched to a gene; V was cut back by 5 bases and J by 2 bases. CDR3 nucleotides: TGTGCCAGCAGCCCCGCGGTCCTAGCGGGAGCCTACAATGAGCAGTTCTTC. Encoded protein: CASSPAVLAGAYNEQFF.

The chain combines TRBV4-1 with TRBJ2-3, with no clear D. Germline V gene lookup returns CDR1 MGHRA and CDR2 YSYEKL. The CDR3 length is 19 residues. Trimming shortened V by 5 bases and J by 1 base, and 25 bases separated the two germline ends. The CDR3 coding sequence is TGCGCCAGCAGCGACCGAGTCTTCGCTAGGAGCTCGGGCACAGATACGCAGTATTTT. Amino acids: CASSDRVFARSSGTDTQYF.

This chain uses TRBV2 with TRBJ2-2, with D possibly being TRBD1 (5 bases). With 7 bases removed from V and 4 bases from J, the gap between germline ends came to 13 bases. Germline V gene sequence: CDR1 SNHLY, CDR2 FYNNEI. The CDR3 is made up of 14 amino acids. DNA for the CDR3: TGTGCCAGCAATGGACAATGGGCCACCGGGGAGCTGTTTTTT. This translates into CASNGQWATGELFF.

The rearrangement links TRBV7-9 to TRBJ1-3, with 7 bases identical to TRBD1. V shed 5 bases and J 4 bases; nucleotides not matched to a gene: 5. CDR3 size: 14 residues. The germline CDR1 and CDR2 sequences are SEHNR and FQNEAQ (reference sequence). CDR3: CASSPGTEGNTIYF. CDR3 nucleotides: TGTGCCAGCAGCCCGGGGACAGAGGGAAACACCATATATTTT.

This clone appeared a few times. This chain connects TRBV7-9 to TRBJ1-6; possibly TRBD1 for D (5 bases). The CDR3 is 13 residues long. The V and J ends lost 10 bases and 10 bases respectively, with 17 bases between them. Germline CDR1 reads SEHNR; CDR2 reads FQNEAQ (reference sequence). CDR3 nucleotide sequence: TGTGCCATTAACCGAGGGGAGGGATCACCCCTCCACTTT. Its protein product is CAINRGEGSPLHF.

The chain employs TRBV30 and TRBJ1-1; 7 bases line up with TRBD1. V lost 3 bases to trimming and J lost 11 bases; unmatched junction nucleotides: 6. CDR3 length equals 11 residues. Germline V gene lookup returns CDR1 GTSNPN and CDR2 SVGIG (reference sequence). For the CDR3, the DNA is TGTGCCTGGAGCCAGGGGGTTCCGGCTTTCTTT. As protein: CAWSQGVPAFF.